This entry is about one T cell receptor beta chain. This sample's treatment: randomized to nivolumab then ipilimumab (arm A) or the reverse (arm B). From thawed PBMCs, live CD3+CD8+ cells negative for CD19 and CD56 were sorted. This record belongs to a study of sequential checkpoint blockade in melanoma. Study as a whole: First-line arms were nivolumab then ipilimumab, or the reverse, randomized 1:1. After both sequences, patients received maintenance nivolumab.

The CDR3 runs 15 residues. Trimming removed 5 bases at V and 4 bases at J, with 12 bases between. Germline assignment: CDR1 MNHNY and CDR2 SVGAGI (reference sequence). Some clones are missing from TCRdb's copy, which holds only in-frame ones; the method was immunoSEQ multiplex PCR. The top ten hold 30% to 35% of the sample, which has around 13,000 clones, around 72% seen once. Source: CD8+ T cells sorted from blood (inferred from file names), taken from a patient given nivolumab and ipilimumab in sequence. The chain employs TRBV6-6 and TRBJ1-6; D call uncertain. The receptor was derived from a human donor with melanoma. Here the CDR3 reads CASSPQAGYNSPLHF. The CDR3 DNA is TGTGCCAGCAGTCCCCAGGCAGGATATAATTCACCCCTCCACTTT.